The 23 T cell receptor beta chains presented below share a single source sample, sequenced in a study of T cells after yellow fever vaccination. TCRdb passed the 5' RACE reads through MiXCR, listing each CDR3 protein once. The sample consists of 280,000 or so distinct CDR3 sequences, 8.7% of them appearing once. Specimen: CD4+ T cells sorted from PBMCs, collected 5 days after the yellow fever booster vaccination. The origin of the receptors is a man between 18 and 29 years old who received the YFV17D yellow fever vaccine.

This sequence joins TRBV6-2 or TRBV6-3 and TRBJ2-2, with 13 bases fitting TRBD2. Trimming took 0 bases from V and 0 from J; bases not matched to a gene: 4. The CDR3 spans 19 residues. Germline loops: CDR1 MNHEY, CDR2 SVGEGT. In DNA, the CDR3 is TGTGCCAGCAGTTACTCAGCGACTAGCGGGGGGCCGAACACCGGGGAGCTGTTTTTT. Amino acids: CASSYSATSGGPNTGELFF.

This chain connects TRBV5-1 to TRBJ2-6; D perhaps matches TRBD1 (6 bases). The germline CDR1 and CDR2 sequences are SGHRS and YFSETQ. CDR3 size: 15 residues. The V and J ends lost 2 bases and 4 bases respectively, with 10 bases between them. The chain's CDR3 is CASSFDRPGANVLTF. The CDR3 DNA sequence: TGCGCCAGCAGCTTTGACAGGCCCGGGGCCAACGTCCTGACTTTC. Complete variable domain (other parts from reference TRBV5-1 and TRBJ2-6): KAGVTQTPRYLIKTRGQQVTLSCSPISGHRSVSWYQQTPGQGLQFLFEYFSETQRNKGNFPGRFSGRQFSNSRSEMNVSTLELGDSALYLCASSFDRPGANVLTFGAGSRLTVL.

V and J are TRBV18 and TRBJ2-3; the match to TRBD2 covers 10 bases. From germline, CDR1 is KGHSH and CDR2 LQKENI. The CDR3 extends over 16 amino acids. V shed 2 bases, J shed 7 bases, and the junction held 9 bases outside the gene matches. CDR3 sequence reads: CASSPRASGGRYTQYF. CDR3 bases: TGTGCCAGCTCACCAAGGGCTAGCGGGGGTCGGTATACGCAGTATTTT.

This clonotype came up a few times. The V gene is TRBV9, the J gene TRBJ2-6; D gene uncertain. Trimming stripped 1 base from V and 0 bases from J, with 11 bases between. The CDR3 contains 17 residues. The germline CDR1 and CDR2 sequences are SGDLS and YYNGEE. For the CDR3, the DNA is TGTGCCAGCAGCGTAAGCCCAGTGGGCTCTGGGGCCAACGTCCTGACTTTC. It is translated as CASSVSPVGSGANVLTF.

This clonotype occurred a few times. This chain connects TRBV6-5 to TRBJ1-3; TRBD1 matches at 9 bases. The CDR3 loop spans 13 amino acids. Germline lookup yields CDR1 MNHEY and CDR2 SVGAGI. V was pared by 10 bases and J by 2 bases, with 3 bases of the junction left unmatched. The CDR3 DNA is TGTGCCACACACAGGGGGCCTGGAAACACCATATATTTT. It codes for CATHRGPGNTIYF.

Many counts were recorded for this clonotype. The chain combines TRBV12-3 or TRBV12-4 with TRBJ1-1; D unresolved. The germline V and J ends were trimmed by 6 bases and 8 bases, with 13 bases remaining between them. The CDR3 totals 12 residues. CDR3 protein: CASSPGPGEAFF. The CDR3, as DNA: TGTGCCAGCAGCCCAGGACCAGGAGAAGCTTTCTTT.

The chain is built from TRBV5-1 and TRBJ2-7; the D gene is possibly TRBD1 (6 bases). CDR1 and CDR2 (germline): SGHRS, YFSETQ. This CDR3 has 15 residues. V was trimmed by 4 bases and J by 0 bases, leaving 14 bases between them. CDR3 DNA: TGCGCCAGCAGCGGCGGACAGTCCCACTCCTACGAGCAGTACTTC. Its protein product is CASSGGQSHSYEQYF.

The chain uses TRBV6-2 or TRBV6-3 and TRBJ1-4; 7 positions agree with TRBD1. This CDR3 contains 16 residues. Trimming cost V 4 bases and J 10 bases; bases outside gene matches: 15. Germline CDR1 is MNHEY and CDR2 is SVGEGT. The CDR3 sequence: CASSSYRQGSNGKLFF. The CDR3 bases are TGTGCCAGCAGTTCCTACCGACAGGGCAGTAACGGAAAACTGTTTTTT.

DNA of the CDR3: TGTGCCAGCAGCGTGGACGGAGAGTATGGCTACACCTTC. This codes for CASSVDGEYGYTF. V is TRBV9 and J is TRBJ1-2; no reliable D call. The germline CDR1 and CDR2 sequences are SGDLS and YYNGEE. Deletions cut 2 bases from V and 5 bases from J, with 10 bases between. This CDR3 is 13 amino acids long.

CDR3 nucleotide sequence: TGCAGCGTTGAAGATTTGGGCAGGCAGACCGGGGAGCTGTTTTTT. Residues: CSVEDLGRQTGELFF. V and J are TRBV29-1 and TRBJ2-2; no reliable D call. V lost 0 bases to trimming and J lost 5 bases, with 13 bases between them. The CDR3 totals 15 residues. Germline-derived CDR1 and CDR2 are SQVTM and ANQGSEA.

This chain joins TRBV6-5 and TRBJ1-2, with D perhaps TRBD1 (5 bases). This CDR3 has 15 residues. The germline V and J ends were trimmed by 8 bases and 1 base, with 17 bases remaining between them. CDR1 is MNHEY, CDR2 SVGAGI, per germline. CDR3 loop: CASADPPGGNYGYTF. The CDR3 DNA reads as TGTGCCAGCGCGGATCCACCGGGGGGTAACTATGGCTACACCTTC.

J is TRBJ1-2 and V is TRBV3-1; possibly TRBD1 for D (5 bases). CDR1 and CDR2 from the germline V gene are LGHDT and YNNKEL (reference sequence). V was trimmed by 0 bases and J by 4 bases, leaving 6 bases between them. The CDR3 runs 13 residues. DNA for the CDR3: TGTGCCAGCAGCCAAGAAGGGACCTATGGCTACACCTTC. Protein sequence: CASSQEGTYGYTF.

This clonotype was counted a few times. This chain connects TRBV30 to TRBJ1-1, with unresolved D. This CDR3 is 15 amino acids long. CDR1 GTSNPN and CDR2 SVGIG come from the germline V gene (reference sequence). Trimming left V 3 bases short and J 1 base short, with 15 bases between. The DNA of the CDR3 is TGTGCCTGGAGGATAGGAGAATCGGCGAACACTGAAGCTTTCTTT. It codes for CAWRIGESANTEAFF.

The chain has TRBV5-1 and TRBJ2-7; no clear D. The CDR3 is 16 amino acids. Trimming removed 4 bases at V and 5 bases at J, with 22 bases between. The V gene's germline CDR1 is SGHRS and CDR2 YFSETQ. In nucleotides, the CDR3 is TGCGCCAGCAGCCCCATTGGTGGTGTTTCCACCCACGAGCAGTACGTC. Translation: CASSPIGGVSTHEQYV.

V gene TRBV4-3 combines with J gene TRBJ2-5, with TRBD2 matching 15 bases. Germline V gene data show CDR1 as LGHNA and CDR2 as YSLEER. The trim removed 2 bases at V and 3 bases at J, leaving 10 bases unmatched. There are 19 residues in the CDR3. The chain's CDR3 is CASSQLHGTSGGSEETQYF. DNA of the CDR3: TGCGCCAGCAGCCAACTCCACGGGACTAGCGGGGGGAGTGAAGAGACCCAGTACTTC.

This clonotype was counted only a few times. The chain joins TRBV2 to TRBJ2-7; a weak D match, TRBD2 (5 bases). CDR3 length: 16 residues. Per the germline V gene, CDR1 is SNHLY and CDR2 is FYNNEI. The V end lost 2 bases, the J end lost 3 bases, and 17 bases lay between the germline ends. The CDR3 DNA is TGTGCCAGCAGTGAAAGGGTAGGCAGAGGGATCTACGAGCAGTACTTC. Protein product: CASSERVGRGIYEQYF. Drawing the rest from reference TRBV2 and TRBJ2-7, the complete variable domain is EPEVTQTPSHQVTQMGQEVILRCVPISNHLYFYWYRQILGQKVEFLVSFYNNEISEKSEIFDDQFSVERPDGSNFTLKIRSTKLEDSAMYFCASSERVGRGIYEQYFGPGTRLTVT.

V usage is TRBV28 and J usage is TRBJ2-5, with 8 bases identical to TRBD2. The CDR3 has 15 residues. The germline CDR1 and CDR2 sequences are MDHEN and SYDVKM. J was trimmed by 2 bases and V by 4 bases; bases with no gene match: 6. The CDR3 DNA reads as TGTGCCAGCAGTTCCCAGCGGGGGTTACAAGAGACCCAGTACTTC. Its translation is CASSSQRGLQETQYF.

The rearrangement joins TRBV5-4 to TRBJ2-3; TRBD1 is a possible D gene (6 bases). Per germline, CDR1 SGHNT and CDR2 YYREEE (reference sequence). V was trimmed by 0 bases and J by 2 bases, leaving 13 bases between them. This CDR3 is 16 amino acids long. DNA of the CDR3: TGTGCCAGCAGCTTGGTACTGGCAGGGGACACAGATACGCAGTATTTT. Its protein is CASSLVLAGDTDTQYF.

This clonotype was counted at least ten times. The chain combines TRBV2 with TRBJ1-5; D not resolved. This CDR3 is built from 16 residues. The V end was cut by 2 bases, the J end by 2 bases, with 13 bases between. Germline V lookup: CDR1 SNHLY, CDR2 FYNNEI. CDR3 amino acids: CASSEIEWEGNQPQHF. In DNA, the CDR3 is TGTGCCAGCAGTGAAATTGAATGGGAGGGCAATCAGCCCCAGCATTTT.

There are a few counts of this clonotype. The CDR3 is CASHDRSQAFF. DNA for the CDR3: TGTGCCAGCCATGACCGTAGCCAAGCTTTCTTT. V and J are TRBV6-2 or TRBV6-3 and TRBJ1-1; D not certain. Looked up from germline, CDR1 is MNHEY and CDR2 is SVGEGT. Trimming cost V 8 bases and J 9 bases, with 13 bases left between them. The CDR3 is 11 residues long.

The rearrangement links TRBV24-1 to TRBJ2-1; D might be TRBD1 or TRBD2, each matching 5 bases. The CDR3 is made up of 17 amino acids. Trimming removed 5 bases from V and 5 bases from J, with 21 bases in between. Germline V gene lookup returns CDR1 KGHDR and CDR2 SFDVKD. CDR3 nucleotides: TGTGCCACCAGTGCCCCACAGGACCGCGGGTGTAACAATGAGCAGTTCTTC. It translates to CATSAPQDRGCNNEQFF.

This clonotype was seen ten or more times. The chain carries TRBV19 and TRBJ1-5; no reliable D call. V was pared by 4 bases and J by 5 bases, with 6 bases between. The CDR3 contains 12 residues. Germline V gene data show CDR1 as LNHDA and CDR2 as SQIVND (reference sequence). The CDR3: CASSKQYQPQHF. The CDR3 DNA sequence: TGTGCCAGTAGTAAACAATATCAGCCCCAGCATTTT.

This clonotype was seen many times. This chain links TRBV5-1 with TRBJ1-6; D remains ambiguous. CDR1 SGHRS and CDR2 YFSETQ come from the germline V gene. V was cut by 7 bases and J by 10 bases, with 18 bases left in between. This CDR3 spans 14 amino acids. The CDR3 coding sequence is TGCGCCAGCCAGAGACTCTCGGGAGGATCACCCCTCCACTTT. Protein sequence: CASQRLSGGSPLHF.